This passage covers 15 T cell receptor beta chains from one sample sequenced in a study of blood T cell repertoires in COVID-19. Profiling relied on immunoSEQ multiplex PCR, and the TCRdb table lists in-frame clones only, not all of them. Of a few hundred thousand clones in the sample, roughly 90% were seen once. Material: peripheral blood. The receptors shown here come from a woman aged 70-85 years with COVID-19, enrolled during active disease.

The V call is TRBV5-6, the J call TRBJ1-2, with D unresolved. The germline CDR1 and CDR2 sequences are SGHDT and YYEEEE. The CDR3 covers 15 residues. Between the trimmed V and J ends, which lost 0 bases and 5 bases, there was a span of 14 bases. The CDR3 sequence: CASSLGGVGRYGYTF. Written as DNA, the CDR3 is TGTGCCAGCAGCTTGGGGGGAGTCGGTCGGTATGGCTACACCTTC.

The rearrangement links TRBV2 to TRBJ2-5; maybe TRBD1 (5 bases). Germline values: CDR1 SNHLY, CDR2 FYNNEI. V lost 7 bases to trimming and J lost 3 bases, with 9 bases between them. This CDR3 region has 12 residues. This chain's CDR3 is CASTMTEETQYF. The CDR3 DNA reads as TGTGCCAGCACGATGACAGAAGAGACCCAGTACTTC. The entire variable domain, with the rest obtained from reference TRBV2 and TRBJ2-5, is as follows: EPEVTQTPSHQVTQMGQEVILRCVPISNHLYFYWYRQILGQKVEFLVSFYNNEISEKSEIFDDQFSVERPDGSNFTLKIRSTKLEDSAMYFCASTMTEETQYFGPGTRLLVL.

CDR3 amino acids: CASSPGLVLPYQETQYF. In nucleotides, the CDR3 is TGTGCCAGCTCACCGGGACTGGTCCTTCCGTACCAAGAGACCCAGTACTTC. The V and J genes are TRBV18 and TRBJ2-5, with D possibly TRBD2 on 6 matching bases. V was trimmed by 3 bases and J by 0 bases, leaving 17 bases between them. The germline V gene encodes CDR1 KGHSH and CDR2 LQKENI. CDR3 length equals 17 residues.

V usage is TRBV5-1 and J usage is TRBJ1-1, with 10 nucleotides matching TRBD1. Germline CDR1 reads SGHRS; CDR2 reads YFSETQ. The CDR3 totals 15 residues. J was trimmed by 5 bases and V by 6 bases; bases with no gene match: 10. CDR3 coding DNA: TGCGCCAGCACGACAGGGGGCTGGGGTGGGACTGAAGCTTTCTTT. It is translated as CASTTGGWGGTEAFF. The full variable domain, completed using reference TRBV5-1 and TRBJ1-1, is KAGVTQTPRYLIKTRGQQVTLSCSPISGHRSVSWYQQTPGQGLQFLFEYFSETQRNKGNFPGRFSGRQFSNSRSEMNVSTLELGDSALYLCASTTGGWGGTEAFFGQGTRLTVV.

The J gene is TRBJ2-4, the V gene TRBV28; the D gene is possibly TRBD2 (5 bases). The ends were cut back, 1 base at V and 7 bases at J, with 14 bases in the middle. Germline V gene lookup returns CDR1 MDHEN and CDR2 SYDVKM. CDR3 size: 15 residues. The CDR3, as DNA: TGTGCCAGCAGTTTATCTCTCCCAAGAGGGAACATTCAGTACTTC. Residues: CASSLSLPRGNIQYF.

The V gene is TRBV28, the J gene TRBJ2-1, with a weak D call TRBD1 (5 bases). Germline CDR1 reads MDHEN; CDR2 reads SYDVKM. The V gene lost 5 bases and the J gene lost 6 bases, with 17 bases spanning the gap. The CDR3 has 15 amino acids. DNA of the CDR3: TGTGCCAGCAGTCTATCGACAGTTGGGGCCAATGAGCAGTTCTTC. The encoded protein is CASSLSTVGANEQFF. The full variable domain, its missing parts supplied by reference TRBV28 and TRBJ2-1, is DVKVTQSSRYLVKRTGEKVFLECVQDMDHENMFWYRQDPGLGLRLIYFSYDVKMKEKGDIPEGYSVSREKKERFSLILESASTNQTSMYLCASSLSTVGANEQFFGPGTRLTVL.

The V and J genes are TRBV11-2 and TRBJ1-6, with D unclear. V lost 1 base to trimming and J lost 10 bases, with 11 bases between them. Germline V gene sequence: CDR1 SGHAT, CDR2 FQNNGV. CDR3 length equals 14 residues. As DNA, the CDR3 is TGTGCCAGCAGCTTAGCACTAGGGTTATCACCCCTCCACTTT. Encoded protein: CASSLALGLSPLHF.

The chain is built from TRBV4-1 and TRBJ1-3; a possible D gene is TRBD1 (5 bases). The V and J ends lost 4 bases and 3 bases respectively, with 19 bases between them. Looked up from germline, CDR1 is MGHRA and CDR2 is YSYEKL. This CDR3 is built from 17 residues. CDR3 amino acids: CASSPGPGRSDGNTIYF. CDR3 DNA: TGCGCCAGCAGCCCAGGCCCAGGGCGCTCTGATGGAAACACCATATATTTT.

V and J are TRBV7-6 and TRBJ2-3; TRBD2 matches 13 bases. Germline CDR1 is SGHVS and CDR2 is FNYEAQ. V lost 5 bases, J lost 2 bases, and 7 bases stayed unmatched. This CDR3 is 17 amino acids long. The CDR3 DNA is TGTGCCAGCAGCCCCTGGACTAGCGGGGGACCCACAGATACGCAGTATTTT. Translation: CASSPWTSGGPTDTQYF.

This clone appeared a few times. This chain joins TRBV6-2 or TRBV6-3 and TRBJ1-5, with 9 positions matching TRBD1. CDR3 length: 16 amino acids. Germline CDR1 reads MNHEY; CDR2 reads SVGEGT. With 6 bases clipped from V and 4 bases from J, the junction kept 10 bases outside the gene matches. CDR3 protein: CASSYQTGGENQPQHF. In DNA form, the CDR3 reads TGTGCCAGCAGCTATCAAACAGGGGGCGAAAATCAGCCCCAGCATTTT.

This chain links TRBV6-5 with TRBJ2-7; no clear D gene. Trimming removed 0 bases at V and 0 bases at J, with 12 bases between. Germline-derived CDR1 and CDR2 are MNHEY and SVGAGI. This CDR3 is 16 amino acids long. Here the CDR3 reads CASSYSEEESSYEQYF. In DNA form, the CDR3 reads TGTGCCAGCAGTTACTCCGAAGAGGAGAGCTCCTACGAGCAGTACTTC.

This clone is a singleton in its sample. This chain connects TRBV4-1 to TRBJ1-1; no clear D gene. V lost 4 bases and J lost 5, with 14 bases in between. The CDR3 has 14 residues. Germline V gene data show CDR1 as MGHRA and CDR2 as YSYEKL. The CDR3 loop is CASSPPRGGTEAFF. CDR3 bases: TGCGCCAGCAGCCCCCCTCGGGGAGGGACTGAAGCTTTCTTT.

This clone showed up just once. The rearrangement joins TRBV6-2 or TRBV6-3 to TRBJ2-7; TRBD1 matches 9 bases. The germline CDR1 and CDR2 sequences are MNHEY and SVGEGT. The trim removed 4 bases at V and 1 base at J, leaving 5 bases unmatched. The CDR3 runs to 15 residues. CDR3 amino acids: CASSSGQGSSYEQYF. CDR3 nucleotide sequence: TGTGCCAGCAGTTCCGGACAGGGGTCTTCCTACGAGCAGTACTTC.

The chain uses TRBV30 and TRBJ2-1; TRBD1 agrees at 7 bases. Unmatched junction bases numbered 1, after V lost 2 bases and J lost 3 bases. The V gene's germline CDR1 is GTSNPN and CDR2 SVGIG (reference sequence). This CDR3 has 13 residues. CDR3 protein: CAWSRDSYNEQFF. CDR3 bases: TGTGCCTGGAGTAGGGACAGCTACAATGAGCAGTTCTTC.

The V gene is TRBV7-6, the J gene TRBJ2-7, with 9 bases lining up with TRBD1. V lost 4 bases and J lost 1; bases outside the gene matches: 5. Looked up from germline, CDR1 is SGHVS and CDR2 is FNYEAQ. This CDR3 spans 15 amino acids. Written as DNA, the CDR3 is TGTGCCAGCAGCTCCGGGACAGGGTTGTCCTACGAGCAGTACTTC. This sequence encodes CASSSGTGLSYEQYF.